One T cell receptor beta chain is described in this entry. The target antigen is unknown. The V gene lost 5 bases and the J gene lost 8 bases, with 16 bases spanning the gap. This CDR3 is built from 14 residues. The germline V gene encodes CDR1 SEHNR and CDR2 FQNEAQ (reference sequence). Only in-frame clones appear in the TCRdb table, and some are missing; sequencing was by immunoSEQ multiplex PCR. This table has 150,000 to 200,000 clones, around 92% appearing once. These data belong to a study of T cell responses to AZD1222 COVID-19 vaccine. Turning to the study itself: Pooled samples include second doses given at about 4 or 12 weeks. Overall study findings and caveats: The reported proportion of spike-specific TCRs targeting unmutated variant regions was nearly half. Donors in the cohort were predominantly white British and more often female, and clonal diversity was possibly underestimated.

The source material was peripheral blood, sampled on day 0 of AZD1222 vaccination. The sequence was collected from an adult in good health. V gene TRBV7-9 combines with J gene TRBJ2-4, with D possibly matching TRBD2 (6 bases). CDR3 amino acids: CASSHGGVVDIQYF. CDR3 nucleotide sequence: TGTGCCAGCAGCCATGGAGGGGTGGTCGACATTCAGTACTTC.